This TCR beta chain was sequenced for a study of Ad26.COV2.S vaccination and SARS-CoV-2 variants. At the level of the study: Donor was in the COV1001 Ad26.COV2.S trial arm.

The treatment here: 15 to 20 received Ad26.COV2.S at low or high dose, single or two shots; a few received placebo; per-sample allocation not given. The samples were gathered on day 63 after the first injection of vaccine or placebo. Germline V gene sequence: CDR1 LGHNA, CDR2 YSLEER. V dropped 0 bases and J dropped 2; count of bases not matched to a gene: 5. The CDR3 runs 17 residues. In this sample, this clone turned up once. Its antigen remains unidentified. Some clones are missing from TCRdb's copy, which holds only in-frame ones; the method was immunoSEQ multiplex PCR. In the table there are approximately 300,000 clones, approximately 86% of which are singletons. The study, taken as a whole, reports: Post-vaccination breadth of spike-specific CD8+ and CD4+ T cell responses was reportedly substantial. Recipients of either vaccine or placebo displayed similar breadth of non-spike TCRs.

This chain uses TRBV4-3 with TRBJ2-3; 10 nucleotides agree with TRBD2. The TCR was taken from a person aged 18 to 59 who received the Ad26.COV2.S COVID-19 vaccine or a placebo. The sequencing here drew on peripheral blood, taken in a trial of Ad26.COV2.S vaccine versus placebo. The CDR3 sequence: CASSQEGLAGVTDTQYF. Written as DNA, the CDR3 is TGCGCCAGCAGCCAAGAGGGCCTAGCGGGGGTCACAGATACGCAGTATTTT.